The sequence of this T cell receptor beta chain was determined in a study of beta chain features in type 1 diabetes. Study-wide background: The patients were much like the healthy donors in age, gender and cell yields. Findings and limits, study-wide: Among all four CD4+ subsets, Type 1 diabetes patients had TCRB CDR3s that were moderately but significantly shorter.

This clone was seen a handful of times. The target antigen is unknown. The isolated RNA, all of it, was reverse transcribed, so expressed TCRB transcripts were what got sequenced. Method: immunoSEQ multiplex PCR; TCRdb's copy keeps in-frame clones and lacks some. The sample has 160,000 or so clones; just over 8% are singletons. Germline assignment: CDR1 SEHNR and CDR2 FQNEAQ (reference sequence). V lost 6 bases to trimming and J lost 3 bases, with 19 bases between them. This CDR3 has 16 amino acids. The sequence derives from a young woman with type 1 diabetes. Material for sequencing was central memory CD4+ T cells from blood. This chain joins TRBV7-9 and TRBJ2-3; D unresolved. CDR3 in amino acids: CASSRSGIGGTDTQYF. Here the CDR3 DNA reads TGTGCCAGCAGTCGTTCAGGTATCGGTGGTACAGATACGCAGTATTTT.